These T cell receptor beta chains were read from a single sample in a study of cytomegalovirus exposure and HLA in healthy donors. Repertoires were generated with immunoSEQ multiplex PCR, while TCRdb's copy carries only in-frame clones and drops some. The table includes 50,000 to 60,000 clones, 75% to 85% detected once. The material sequenced was PBMCs. The receptors here all came from a female donor in good health and CMV-seronegative. The CDR3 runs from the conserved cysteine through the conserved F or W. Fields, in order: V gene, J gene, D gene, clone size, CDR3 protein, CDR3 DNA. D genes are given only for firm matches. The size of a clone is reported for some rows only, either as once, few or many, or as a class for expanded clones.

>TRBV7-2|TRBJ1-4|.|.
CASSEMGHRIEKLFF
TGTGCCAGCAGCGAAATGGGACATCGTATTGAAAAACTGTTTTTT
>TRBV2|TRBJ1-3|.|.
CASSPGGAKGNTIYF
TGTGCCAGCAGTCCGGGGGGCGCGAAGGGAAACACCATATATTTT
>TRBV5-1|TRBJ2-1|.|few
CASSHTGNEQFF
TGCGCCAGCAGCCATACAGGCAATGAGCAGTTCTTC
>TRBV7-6|TRBJ2-5|TRBD1|once
CASSRQGAVQYF
TGTGCCAGCAGCAGACAGGGGGCGGTTCAGTACTTC
>TRBV11-2|TRBJ2-3|TRBD2|.
CASSLDPWTSGTQYF
TGTGCCAGCAGCTTAGACCCCTGGACTAGCGGTACGCAGTATTTT
>TRBV7-2|TRBJ1-1|.|.
CASSLDGGSTEAFF
TGTGCCAGCAGCTTAGATGGGGGGAGCACTGAAGCTTTCTTT
>TRBV19|TRBJ1-2|.|.
CASKGQGPYGYTF
TGTGCCAGTAAGGGCCAGGGGCCCTATGGCTACACCTTC
>TRBV7-2|TRBJ1-4|TRBD1|.
CASSSRAGGGEKLFF
TGTGCCAGCAGCTCCCGGGCAGGGGGTGGTGAAAAACTGTTTTTT
>TRBV7-9|TRBJ2-3|.|.
CASSLSTSSADTQYF
TGTGCCAGCAGCTTATCTACCTCGAGCGCAGATACGCAGTATTTT
>TRBV25-1|TRBJ1-6|TRBD1|.
CASSERGQGYSPLHF
TGTGCCAGCAGTGAAAGGGGACAGGGGTATTCACCCCTCCACTTT
>TRBV11-2|TRBJ1-1|.|.
CASSLVGGNTEAFF
TGTGCCAGCAGCTTAGTGGGGGGAAACACTGAAGCTTTCTTT
>TRBV11-2|TRBJ2-2|.|.
CASSLWRGWGTGELFF
TGTGCCAGCAGCTTATGGAGGGGATGGGGCACCGGGGAGCTGTTTTTT
>TRBV7-6|TRBJ2-1|TRBD2|.
CASSLRGTSGGALEQFF
TGTGCCAGCAGCTTACGAGGAACTAGCGGGGGGGCTCTTGAGCAGTTCTTC
>TRBV11-2|TRBJ2-5|.|.
CASSFFETQYF
TGTGCCAGCAGCTTCTTTGAGACCCAGTACTTC
>TRBV9|TRBJ2-3|.|few
CASSVRGDTQYF
TGTGCCAGCAGCGTACGGGGGGATACGCAGTATTTT
>TRBV4-3|TRBJ1-2|.|.
CASSQEVRTNYGYTF
TGCGCCAGCAGCCAAGAGGTCAGAACGAACTATGGCTACACCTTC
>TRBV7-9|TRBJ1-1|TRBD1|.
CASSLAERGLEAFF
TGTGCCAGCAGCTTAGCGGAGAGGGGGCTGGAAGCTTTCTTT
>TRBV5-1|TRBJ2-1|TRBD2|.
CASKSGGVPNNEQFF
TGCGCCAGCAAATCCGGGGGGGTGCCTAACAATGAGCAGTTCTTC
>TRBV27|TRBJ1-2|TRBD1|.
CASSAGQGGANYGYTF
TGTGCCAGCAGTGCCGGACAGGGGGGAGCTAACTATGGCTACACCTTC
>TRBV7-2|TRBJ1-6|.|.
CASWGGGHSPLHF
TGTGCCAGCTGGGGTGGAGGCCATTCACCCCTCCACTTT
>TRBV7-8|TRBJ1-2|TRBD1|.
CASSRNRQGPEQSGYTF
TGTGCCAGCAGCCGCAATCGACAGGGGCCCGAACAAAGCGGCTACACCTTC
>TRBV7-8|TRBJ2-7|.|once
CASSPGAYEQYF
TGTGCCAGCAGTCCAGGGGCCTACGAGCAGTACTTC
>TRBV29-1|TRBJ2-3|.|.
CSVETGRGKRDTQYF
TGCAGCGTTGAAACAGGCAGGGGTAAAAGGGATACGCAGTATTTT
>TRBV6-6|TRBJ1-3|TRBD1|.
CASSRLQGGGNTIYF
TGTGCCAGCAGCCGACTACAGGGGGGCGGAAACACCATATATTTT
>TRBV6-6|TRBJ2-3|.|.
CASRQASTDTQYF
TGTGCCAGCAGACAGGCTAGCACAGATACGCAGTATTTT
>TRBV4-3|TRBJ2-1|TRBD2|.
CASSQDVGLAGGRSYNEQFF
TGCGCCAGCAGCCAAGATGTGGGACTAGCGGGAGGTCGGTCCTACAATGAGCAGTTCTTC
>TRBV25-1|TRBJ2-1|.|.
CASSLLAPSEQFF
TGTGCCAGCAGCTTACTAGCCCCCAGTGAGCAGTTCTTC
>TRBV27|TRBJ2-2|TRBD1|.
CASSRDRGTGELFF
TGTGCCAGCAGTCGGGACAGGGGGACCGGGGAGCTGTTTTTT
>TRBV29-1|TRBJ1-1|.|.
CSVRQSQNTEAFF
TGCAGCGTCCGACAGAGTCAAAACACTGAAGCTTTCTTT
>TRBV4-1|TRBJ2-1|TRBD2|.
CASSQGLAGGPEQFF
TGCGCCAGCAGCCAAGGACTAGCGGGGGGGCCTGAGCAGTTCTTC
>TRBV5-4|TRBJ1-4|.|.
CASSVGLTDEKLFF
TGTGCCAGCAGCGTAGGACTGACGGATGAAAAACTGTTTTTT
>TRBV4-1|TRBJ1-2|.|.
CASSQSGTGRRNGYTF
TGCGCCAGCAGCCAGTCCGGTACAGGGCGACGGAATGGCTACACCTTC
>TRBV28|TRBJ1-2|TRBD1|.
CASRRSGTGSYGYTF
TGTGCCAGCAGACGTTCCGGGACAGGGAGTTACGGCTACACCTTC
>TRBV29-1|TRBJ1-2|.|.
CSVDNGYTF
TGCAGCGTTGACAATGGCTACACCTTC
>TRBV6-5|TRBJ2-3|TRBD1|once
CASRGQVTDTQYF
TGTGCCAGCAGGGGACAGGTCACAGATACGCAGTATTTT
>TRBV7-9|TRBJ1-2|TRBD1|.
CASSTEQGNLEGYTF
TGTGCCAGCAGCACAGAACAGGGGAACTTGGAGGGCTACACCTTC
>TRBV19|TRBJ2-5|.|.
CASSDRGGGTQYF
TGTGCCAGTAGCGACAGGGGAGGGGGGACCCAGTACTTC
>TRBV6-5|TRBJ2-7|TRBD1|.
CASRSGTGGDEQYF
TGTGCCAGCAGGTCCGGGACAGGAGGCGACGAGCAGTACTTC
>TRBV2|TRBJ1-1|.|.
CASREGTGLDTEAFF
TGTGCCAGCAGAGAAGGAACAGGGTTGGACACTGAAGCTTTCTTT
>TRBV5-4|TRBJ2-4|.|.
CASSSQFPTGRLAKNIQYF
TGTGCCAGCAGCTCCCAATTCCCGACAGGAAGACTAGCCAAAAACATTCAGTACTTC
>TRBV19|TRBJ1-1|.|.
CALVTPERAFF
TGTGCCCTTGTAACCCCGGAGCGTGCTTTCTTT
>TRBV5-1|TRBJ2-2|TRBD1|.
CASSLDGTGGVNTGELFF
TGCGCCAGCAGCTTGGACGGGACAGGGGGCGTCAACACCGGGGAGCTGTTTTTT
>TRBV30|TRBJ1-1|.|.
CASHGEPSEAFF
TGTGCCTCCCATGGAGAGCCTAGTGAAGCTTTCTTT
>TRBV11-3|TRBJ2-5|TRBD2|few
CASSISGGAGETQYF
TGTGCCAGCAGCATTAGCGGGGGGGCCGGGGAGACCCAGTACTTC
>TRBV29-1|TRBJ2-5|TRBD1|.
CSGGQLQETQYF
TGCAGCGGGGGACAGCTCCAAGAGACCCAGTACTTC
>TRBV5-4|TRBJ1-2|.|.
CASSLDGNYGYTF
TGTGCCAGCAGCTTGGACGGGAACTATGGCTACACCTTC
>TRBV4-1|TRBJ2-6|TRBD1|.
CASSHPQGAQAGANVLTF
TGCGCCAGCAGCCATCCACAGGGGGCGCAGGCTGGGGCCAACGTCCTGACTTTC
>TRBV5-6|TRBJ1-1|.|.
CASNWQGFNTEAFF
TGTGCCAGCAATTGGCAGGGGTTTAACACTGAAGCTTTCTTT
>TRBV14|TRBJ1-2|.|once
CASSQDPSYGYTF
TGTGCCAGCAGCCAAGATCCCAGCTATGGCTACACCTTC
>TRBV2|TRBJ1-2|.|.
CASSDQGRGLCGYTF
TGTGCCAGCAGTGATCAGGGCAGGGGCCTTTGTGGCTACACCTTC
>TRBV4-2|TRBJ1-2|TRBD1|few
CASSQDPQGVDGYTF
TGTGCCAGCAGCCAAGATCCGCAGGGGGTGGATGGCTACACCTTC
>TRBV7-9|TRBJ2-1|TRBD2|.
CASSLPRGTSGSLNEQFF
TGTGCCAGCAGCCTCCCCCGGGGGACTAGCGGTTCCCTTAATGAGCAGTTCTTC
>TRBV5-1|TRBJ1-6|.|.
CASSLNTGNDSPLHF
TGCGCCAGCAGCTTAAACACAGGGAATGATTCACCCCTCCACTTT